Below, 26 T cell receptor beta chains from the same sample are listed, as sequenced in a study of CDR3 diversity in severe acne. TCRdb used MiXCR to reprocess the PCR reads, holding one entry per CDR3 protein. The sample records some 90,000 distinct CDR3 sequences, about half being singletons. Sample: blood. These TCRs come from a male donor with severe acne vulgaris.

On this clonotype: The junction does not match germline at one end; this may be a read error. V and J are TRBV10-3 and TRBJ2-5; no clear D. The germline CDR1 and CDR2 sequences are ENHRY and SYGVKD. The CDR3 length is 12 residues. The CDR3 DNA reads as TGTGCCAGCAGTTACAATGGAGAGACCCAGTACTTC. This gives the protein CASSYNGETQYF.

CDR3 residues: CASSLATAGWGEQFF. The CDR3 nucleotides are TGTGCCAGCAGTTTAGCTACAGCGGGATGGGGTGAGCAGTTCTTC. This sequence joins TRBV12-3 or TRBV12-4 and TRBJ2-1, with 7 bases aligning to TRBD2. Losses at the gene ends were 0 bases for V and 9 bases for J; bases not matched to a gene: 8. This CDR3 has 15 amino acids.

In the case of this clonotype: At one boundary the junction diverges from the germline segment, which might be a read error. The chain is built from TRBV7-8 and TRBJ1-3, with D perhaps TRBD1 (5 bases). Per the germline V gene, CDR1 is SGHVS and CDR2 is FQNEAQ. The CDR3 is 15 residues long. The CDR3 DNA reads TGTGCCAGCAGTTTCGACAGCAACTCTGGAAACGCCATATATTTT. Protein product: CASSFDSNSGNAIYF.

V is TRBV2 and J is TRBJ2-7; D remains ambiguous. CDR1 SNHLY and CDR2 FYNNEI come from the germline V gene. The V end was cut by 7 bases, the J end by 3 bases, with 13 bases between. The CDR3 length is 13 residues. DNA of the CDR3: TGTGCCAGCACCCAGATCGATGTCTACGAGCAGTACTTC. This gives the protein CASTQIDVYEQYF.

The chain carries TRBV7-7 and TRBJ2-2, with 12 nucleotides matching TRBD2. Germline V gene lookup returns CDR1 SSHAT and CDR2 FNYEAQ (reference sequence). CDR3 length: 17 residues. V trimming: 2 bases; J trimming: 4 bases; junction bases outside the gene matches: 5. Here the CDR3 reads CASSLLAGGPGTGELFF. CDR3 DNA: TGTGCCAGCAGCTTACTAGCGGGAGGGCCGGGCACCGGGGAGCTGTTTTTT.

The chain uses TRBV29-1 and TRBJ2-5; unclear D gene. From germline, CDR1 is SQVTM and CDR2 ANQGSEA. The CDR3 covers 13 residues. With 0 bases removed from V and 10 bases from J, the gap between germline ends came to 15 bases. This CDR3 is CSVEDGHVRDQYF. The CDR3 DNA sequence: TGCAGCGTTGAAGATGGGCACGTACGTGACCAGTACTTC. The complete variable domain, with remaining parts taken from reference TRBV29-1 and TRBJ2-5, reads SAVISQKPSRDICQRGTSLTIQCQVDSQVTMMFWYRQQPGQSLTLIATANQGSEATYESGFVIDKFPISRPNLTFSTLTVSNMSPEDSSIYLCSVEDGHVRDQYFGPGTRLLVL.

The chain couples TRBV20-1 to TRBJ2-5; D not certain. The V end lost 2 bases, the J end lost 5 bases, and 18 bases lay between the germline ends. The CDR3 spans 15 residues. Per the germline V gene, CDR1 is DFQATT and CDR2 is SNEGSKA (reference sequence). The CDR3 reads CSARRPLGDRETQYF. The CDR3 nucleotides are TGCAGTGCTAGAAGGCCTTTGGGCGATCGGGAGACCCAGTACTTC.

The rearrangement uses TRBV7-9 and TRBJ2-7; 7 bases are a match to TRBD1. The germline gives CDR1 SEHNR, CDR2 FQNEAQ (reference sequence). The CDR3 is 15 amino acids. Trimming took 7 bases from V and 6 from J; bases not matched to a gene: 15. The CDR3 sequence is CASTATGQASLEQYF. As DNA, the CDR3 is TGTGCCAGCACTGCCACTGGACAGGCCTCCCTCGAGCAGTACTTC.

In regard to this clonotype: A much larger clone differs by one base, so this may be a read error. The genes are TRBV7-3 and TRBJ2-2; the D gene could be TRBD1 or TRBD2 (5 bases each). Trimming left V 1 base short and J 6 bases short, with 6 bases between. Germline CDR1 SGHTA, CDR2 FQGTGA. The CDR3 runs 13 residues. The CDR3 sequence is CASSLMGAGELFF. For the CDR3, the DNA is TGTGCCAGCAGCTTAATGGGGGCCGGGGAGCTGTTTTTT. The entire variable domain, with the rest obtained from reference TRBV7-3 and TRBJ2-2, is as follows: GAGVSQTPSNKVTEKGKYVELRCDPISGHTALYWYRQSLGQGPEFLIYFQGTGAADDSGLPNDRFFAVRPEGSVSTLKIQRTERGDSAVYLCASSLMGAGELFFGEGSRLTVL.

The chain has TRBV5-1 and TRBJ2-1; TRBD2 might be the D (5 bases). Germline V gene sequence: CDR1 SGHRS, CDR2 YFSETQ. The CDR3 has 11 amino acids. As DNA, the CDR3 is TGCGCACTAGGTAACAATGATGAGCAGTTCTTC. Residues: CALGNNDEQFF.

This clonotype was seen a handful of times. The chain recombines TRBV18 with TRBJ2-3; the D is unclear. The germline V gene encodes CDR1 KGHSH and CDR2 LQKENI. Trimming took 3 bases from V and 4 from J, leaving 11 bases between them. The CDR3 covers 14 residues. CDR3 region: CASSPISKADTQYF. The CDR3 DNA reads TGTGCCAGCTCACCCATCAGCAAGGCAGATACGCAGTATTTT.

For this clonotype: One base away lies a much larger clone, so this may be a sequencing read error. The CDR3 DNA reads TGCAGCGTTAAAAGGTGCACAGGGGGCAACTATGGCTACACCTTC. Its translation: CSVKRCTGGNYGYTF. The chain has TRBV29-1 and TRBJ1-2, with TRBD1 matching over 9 bases. After removal of 5 bases from V and 2 bases from J, the junction contained 9 bases not matched to a gene. The length of the CDR3 is 15 residues. Germline V lookup: CDR1 SQVTM, CDR2 ANQGSEA.

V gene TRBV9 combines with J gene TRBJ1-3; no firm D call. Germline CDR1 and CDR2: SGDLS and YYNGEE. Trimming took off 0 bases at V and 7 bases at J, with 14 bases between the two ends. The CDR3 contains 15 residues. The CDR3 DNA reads TGTGCCAGCAGCGTAGGACCTCTCCTAGGGAACACCATATATTTT. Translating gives CASSVGPLLGNTIYF.

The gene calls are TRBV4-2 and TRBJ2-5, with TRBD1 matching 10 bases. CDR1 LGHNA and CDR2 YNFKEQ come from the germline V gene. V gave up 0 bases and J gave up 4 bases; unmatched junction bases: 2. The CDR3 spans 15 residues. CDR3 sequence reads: CASSQETGGGETQYF. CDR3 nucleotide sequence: TGTGCCAGCAGCCAAGAGACAGGGGGCGGAGAGACCCAGTACTTC.

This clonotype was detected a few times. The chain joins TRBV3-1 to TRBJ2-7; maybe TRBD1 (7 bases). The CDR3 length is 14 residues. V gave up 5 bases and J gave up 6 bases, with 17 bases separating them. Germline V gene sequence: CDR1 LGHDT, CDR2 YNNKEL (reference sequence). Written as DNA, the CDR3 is TGTGCCAGCAGCTACGGCCGGGGGACAGTCGAGCAGTACTTC. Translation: CASSYGRGTVEQYF.

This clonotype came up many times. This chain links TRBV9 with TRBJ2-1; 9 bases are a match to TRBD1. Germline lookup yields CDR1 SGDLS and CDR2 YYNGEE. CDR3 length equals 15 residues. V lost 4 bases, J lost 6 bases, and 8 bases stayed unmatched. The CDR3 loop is CASSLDGQGSNEQFF. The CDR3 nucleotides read TGTGCCAGCAGCTTAGATGGACAGGGGAGCAATGAGCAGTTCTTC.

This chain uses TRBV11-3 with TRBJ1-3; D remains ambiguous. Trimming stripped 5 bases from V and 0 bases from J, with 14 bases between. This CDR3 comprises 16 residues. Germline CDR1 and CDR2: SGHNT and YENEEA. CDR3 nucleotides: TGTGCCAGCAGCCTCGGCAGGATCTTCTCTGGAAACACCATATATTTT. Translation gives CASSLGRIFSGNTIYF.

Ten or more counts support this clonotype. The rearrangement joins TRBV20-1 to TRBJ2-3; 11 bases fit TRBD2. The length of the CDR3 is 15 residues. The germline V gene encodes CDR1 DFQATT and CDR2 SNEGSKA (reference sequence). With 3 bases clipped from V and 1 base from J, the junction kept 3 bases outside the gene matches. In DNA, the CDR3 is TGCAGTGCTAGGGGGACTAGCGGACGCACAGATACGCAGTATTTT. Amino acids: CSARGTSGRTDTQYF.

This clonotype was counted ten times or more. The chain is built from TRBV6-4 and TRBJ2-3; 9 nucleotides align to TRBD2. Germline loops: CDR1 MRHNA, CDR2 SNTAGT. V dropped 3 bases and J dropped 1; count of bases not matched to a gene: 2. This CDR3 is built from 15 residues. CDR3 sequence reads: CASSEAGGGTDTQYF. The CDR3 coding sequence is TGTGCCAGCAGTGAAGCGGGAGGAGGCACAGATACGCAGTATTTT.

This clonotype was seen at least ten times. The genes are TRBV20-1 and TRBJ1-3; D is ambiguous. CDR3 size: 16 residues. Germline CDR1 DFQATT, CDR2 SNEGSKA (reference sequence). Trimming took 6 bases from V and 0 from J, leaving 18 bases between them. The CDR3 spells CSAPSRKPDSGNTIYF. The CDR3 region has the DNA TGCAGTGCCCCGAGCCGAAAACCGGACTCTGGAAACACCATATATTTT.

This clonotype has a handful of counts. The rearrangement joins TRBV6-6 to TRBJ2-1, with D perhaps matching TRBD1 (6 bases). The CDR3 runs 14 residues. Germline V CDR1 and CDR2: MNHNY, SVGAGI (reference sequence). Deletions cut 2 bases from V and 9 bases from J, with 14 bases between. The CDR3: CASSYHQGTIEQFF. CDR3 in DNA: TGTGCCAGCAGTTACCATCAGGGGACGATTGAGCAGTTCTTC.

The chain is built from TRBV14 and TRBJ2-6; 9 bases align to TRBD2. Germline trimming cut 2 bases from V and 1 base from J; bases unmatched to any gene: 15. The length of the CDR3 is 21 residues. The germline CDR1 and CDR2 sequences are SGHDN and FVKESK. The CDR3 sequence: CASSQTVPGLAKWSGANVLTF. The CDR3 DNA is TGTGCCAGCAGCCAAACTGTCCCGGGACTAGCTAAATGGTCTGGGGCCAACGTCCTGACTTTC.

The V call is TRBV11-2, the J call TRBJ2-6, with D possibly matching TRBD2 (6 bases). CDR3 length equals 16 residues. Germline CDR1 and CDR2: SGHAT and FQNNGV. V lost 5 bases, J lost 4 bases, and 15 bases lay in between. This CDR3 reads CASSPTGTLGANVLTF. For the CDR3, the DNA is TGTGCCAGCAGCCCGACCGGGACTCTAGGGGCCAACGTCCTGACTTTC.

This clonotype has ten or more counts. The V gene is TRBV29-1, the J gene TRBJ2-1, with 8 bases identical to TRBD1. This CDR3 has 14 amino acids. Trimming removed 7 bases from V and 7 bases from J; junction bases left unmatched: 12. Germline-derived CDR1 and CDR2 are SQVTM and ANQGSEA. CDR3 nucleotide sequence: TGCAGCGCTTTACGCCGGGACAGGCTTAATGAGCAGTTCTTC. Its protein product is CSALRRDRLNEQFF.

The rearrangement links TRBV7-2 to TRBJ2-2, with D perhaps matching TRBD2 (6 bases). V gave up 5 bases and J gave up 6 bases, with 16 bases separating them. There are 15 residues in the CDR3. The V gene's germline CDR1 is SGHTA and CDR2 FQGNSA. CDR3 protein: CASSLLAGSAGELFF. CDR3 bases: TGTGCCAGCAGCCTACTGGCGGGGTCAGCCGGGGAGCTGTTTTTT.

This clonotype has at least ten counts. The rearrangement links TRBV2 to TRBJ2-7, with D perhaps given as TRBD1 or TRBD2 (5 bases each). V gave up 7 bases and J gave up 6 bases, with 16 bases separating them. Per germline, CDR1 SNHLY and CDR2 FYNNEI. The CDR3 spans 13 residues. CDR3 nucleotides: TGTGCCAGCACGGGAAGAAGGGGCGCCGAGCAGTACTTC. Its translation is CASTGRRGAEQYF.